Detailed here is one T cell receptor (beta chain). Its binding antigen is unknown. Base quality data are lacking; no much larger clone is found one base away. The record originates from a study of blood T cell repertoires in COVID-19 (dated by TCRdb to about 2020). Background for the entire study: The collaborator samples originated in the United States, Italy and Spain and spanned the acute and convalescent phases of COVID-19. The prospective study material was composed of cDNA or gDNA derived from T cells, B-cell-depleted T cells, or PBMCs. The dataset comprised deeply sampled blood TCRbeta repertoires from subjects exposed to, actively infected with, or recovered from COVID-19. The repertoires were made available in a free public database intended to serve as a resource for research on the immune response to SARS-CoV-2. The samples were drawn from the first 160 participants of the ongoing ImmuneRACE study and from some 1,300 subjects provided by 6 global collaborators. Nearly every sample came with metadata listing a de-identified subject ID, COVID-19 status, age in years and sex. Where HLA class I and class II types were available, the types were taken from metadata supplied by the sample provider, not from assay-based typing.

TCRbeta CDR3 regions were amplified from genomic DNA by means of the immunoSEQ Assay, a bias-controlled multiplex PCR. In the paper's pipeline: The number of nucleated cells in each sample was estimated by amplification of reference gene primers within the assay. Sequence reads were collapsed and filtered to measure the absolute abundance of every unique TCRbeta CDR3 rearrangement. For each sample, productive Simpson clonality was calculated as the square root of Simpson's diversity index across productive rearrangements. The immuneACCESS repertoire file appears here via TCRdb, limited to in-frame rearrangements. These files lack a portion of the clones; in checked studies, under half of the deficit traces to unresolved V genes, and the cause of the others is not known. The V and J calls and clone size come from that table; D and trimming were worked out from the DNA. This sample has some 40,000 clones in its table, and roughly 84% of those were observed once. The ten largest clones represent roughly 15% of the sample.

Whole blood was collected in K2EDTA tubes by collaborating institutions according to the institutions' own protocols. Collaborator samples were shipped for TCRbeta analysis as frozen whole blood, isolated PBMCs, or DNA extracted from either sample type. Study-wide conclusions, independent of this receptor: Clinical and demographic metadata were provided uncurated, with the amount varying by source and participant.

Compared with germline, V lacks 9 bases and J lacks 1 base; bases without a gene match: 6. Its CDR3 holds 14 amino acids, cysteine through phenylalanine. The kept DNA is CDR3 alone, 42 bases in frame from the first base. From a lookup of the germline V gene, CDR1 and CDR2 are SNHLY and FYNNEI. Sequencing input: peripheral blood. Recombination joined TRBV2 with TRBJ1-1, with 9 bases in between that match TRBD1. The source of this sequence is a middle-aged man with active or convalescent COVID-19. The CDR3 region: CARDRGDSNTEAFF. The DNA is TGTGCCAGGGACAGGGGAGACTCGAACACTGAAGCTTTCTTT.